The entry that follows covers one T cell receptor beta chain sequence. The data were obtained in a study of T cell repertoires in cytomegalovirus infection. Study overall: CMV infection together with matching HLA type was indicated by public TCR beta signatures.

One entry per CDR3 protein results from TCRdb running MiXCR on the reads. The sample shows some 450,000 distinct CDR3 sequences, approximately 31% of them seen only once. The CDR3 runs to 14 residues. Trimming pared 6 bases from V and 5 bases from J, leaving 13 bases between. This chain joins TRBV12-3 or TRBV12-4 and TRBJ1-4; D possibly corresponds to TRBD1 (5 bases). The origin of this receptor is a human donor in good health (CMV status not recorded). Some clones in this sample may be carry-over from other donors' samples. Sequencing used PBMCs. The CDR3 loop is CASSPGRQNEKLFF. The CDR3 region has the DNA TGTGCCAGCAGCCCGGGACGGCAGAATGAAAAACTGTTTTTT.